This T cell receptor (beta chain) was identified during a study of blood T cell repertoires in COVID-19. Study background: PBMCs, B-cell-depleted T cells, or T cells were the source of the cDNA or gDNA that made up the material.

It was during active infection that Seattle patients were enrolled and then longitudinally followed. Generated by immunoSEQ multiplex PCR, the TCRdb table keeps only in-frame clones and is missing some. The sample yields about 89,000 clones, approximately 84% seen once. The CDR3 loop spans 15 amino acids. With 4 bases removed from V and 4 bases from J, the gap between germline ends came to 14 bases. The clonotype comes from a man aged 65 to 79 with COVID-19, enrolled during active disease. The sequencing sample was made of peripheral blood. The chain recombines TRBV23-1 with TRBJ1-5; D is perhaps TRBD1 (6 bases). TRBV23-1 is recorded as an ORF, its role being uncertain. The CDR3 here is CASSRSTGNNQPQHF. CDR3 DNA sequence: TGCGCCAGCAGTCGATCAACAGGGAATAATCAGCCCCAGCATTTT.